Given below is one T cell receptor beta chain in context. Its antigen remains unknown. This entry belongs to a study of radiotherapy plus CTLA-4 blockade in lung cancer. Clones were sequenced by immunoSEQ multiplex PCR, and TCRdb holds only the in-frame ones, with some missing. The sample includes about 38,000 clones, roughly 85% of them seen just once. The V and J ends lost 7 bases and 1 base, in that order; junction bases with no gene match: 6. Germline-derived CDR1 and CDR2 are SNHLY and FYNNEI. CDR3 length equals 15 residues. General observations from the study: Response was reportedly best predicted by early blood T cell clone dynamics, with interferon-beta. Researchers report tumor-derived TCR clones expanding in blood after radiotherapy plus ipilimumab.

The source of this sequence is a human donor with non-small cell lung cancer whose response to radiotherapy plus ipilimumab could not be evaluated. Sequences were derived from peripheral blood, sampled from a patient treated with radiotherapy plus ipilimumab. This rearrangement joins TRBV2 to TRBJ1-5, with 8 bases aligning to TRBD1. The CDR3 protein is CASTLDRASNQPQHF. For the CDR3, the DNA is TGTGCCAGCACCTTGGACAGGGCCAGCAATCAGCCCCAGCATTTT.